This T cell receptor beta chain was retrieved from a study of OX40 agonist ivuxolimab in advanced cancers. For the study at large: The patients got ivuxolimab, which is an agonistic anti-OX40 (CD134) antibody. Patients were dosed intravenously with ivuxolimab at 0.01 to 10 mg/kg every 2 weeks.

The protocol was immunoSEQ multiplex PCR, while the TCRdb copy is restricted to in-frame clones and leaves out a portion. The sample carries tens of thousands of clones, about 90% recorded once. This clonotype was sampled from an adult with an advanced solid tumor such as melanoma, head and neck, liver or kidney cancer. The sample here was CD4+ or CD8+ T cells sorted from blood, taken in a trial of the OX40 agonist ivuxolimab.

The CDR3 sequence: CASSPKGQGLGYTF. The DNA for the CDR3 is TGTGCCAGCAGCCCTAAGGGACAGGGTCTTGGCTACACCTTC. The rearrangement joins TRBV11-3 to TRBJ1-2; 9 nucleotides match TRBD1. Germline loops: CDR1 SGHNT, CDR2 YENEEA. V shed 5 bases, J shed 7 bases, and the junction held 8 bases outside the gene matches. The CDR3 totals 14 residues.